The table lists the clone carrying this T cell receptor beta chain with many counts. There were TCR beta CDR3 regions amplified from RNA transcripts. A set of HTBI primers served as the primers for a first-round RT-PCR of the TCR CDR3. One entry per CDR3 protein results from TCRdb running MiXCR on the multiplex PCR reads. Among 450,000 to 650,000 distinct CDR3 sequences listed, around 21% were seen once. This entry belongs to a study of T cells in Graves' hyperthyroidism and ophthalmopathy. The sample comprised blood. This receptor was taken from a man aged 18 to 30 with Graves' hyperthyroidism.

Written as DNA, the CDR3 is TGTGCCAGCAGACGCGGACTAGCGGGGGGAAAAGAGACCCAGTACTTC. This encodes CASRRGLAGGKETQYF. This chain uses TRBV6-1 with TRBJ2-5, with 14 bases matching TRBD2. The V and J ends lost 6 bases and 3 bases, in that order; junction bases with no gene match: 6. Looked up from germline, CDR1 is MNHNS and CDR2 is SASEGT. The CDR3 consists of 16 residues.